A selection of T cell receptor beta chains follows, all from one sample in a study of CD8+CD57+ T cells in acquired aplastic anemia. One entry per CDR3 protein, called by TCRdb with MiXCR from the reads. The sample holds 200,000 to 250,000 distinct CDR3 sequences, 60% to 80% seen once. Sequences were obtained from sorted CD4+, CD8+, or CD8+CD57+ T cells (not recorded which) from PBMCs. Source of these receptors: a human donor with aplastic anemia. Both conserved end residues are part of each CDR3. The order of the fields is clone size, V gene, D gene, J gene, CDR3 DNA, CDR3 protein. D genes are given only for firm matches. For some rows the clone size is stated as once, few or many, or as a class when expanded; others skip it.

-,TRBV5-1,-,TRBJ2-2,TGCGCCAGCAGCCCGGACGATAACACCGGGGAGCTGTTTTTT,CASSPDDNTGELFF
once,TRBV7-2,-,TRBJ2-7,TGTGCCAGCAGCTTAGGCAGCAACACCGGGGAGCTGTACTTC,CASSLGSNTGELYF
-,TRBV19,-,TRBJ1-6,TGTGCCAGTAGTATGTTGGCAGGGGATAATTCACCCCTCCACTTT,CASSMLAGDNSPLHF
-,TRBV20-1,-,TRBJ1-1,TGCAGTGCTAGGGCAAGCGGACAGATGAACACTGAAGCTTTCTTT,CSARASGQMNTEAFF
-,TRBV19,TRBD1,TRBJ1-2,TGTGCCAGTAGTATAGCGACAGGGTCCTCGCCGAACTATGGCTACACCTTC,CASSIATGSSPNYGYTF
-,TRBV11-2,TRBD2,TRBJ2-1,TGTGCCAGCAGCTCACGGACTAGCGACTACAATGAGCAGTTCTTC,CASSSRTSDYNEQFF
-,TRBV11-2,TRBD2,TRBJ2-5,TGTGCCAGCAGCTTATGGAAATTAGCGGGAGTTTTCGCAGAGACCCAGTACTTC,CASSLWKLAGVFAETQYF
many,TRBV12-3/TRBV12-4,-,TRBJ2-3,TGTGCCAGCAGTTTAGCGGGGCCGGGAGATACGCAGTATTTT,CASSLAGPGDTQYF
-,TRBV7-2,-,TRBJ2-5,TGTGCCAGCAGCTTAAACGGGGCTCGAGAGACCCAGTACTTC,CASSLNGARETQYF
-,TRBV7-9,TRBD2,TRBJ2-7,TGTGCCAGCAATGAAGCGGGAGGGAGCTACGAGCAGTACTTC,CASNEAGGSYEQYF
-,TRBV7-6,-,TRBJ2-7,TGTGCCAGCAGCATAGACTCCTACGAGCAGTACTTC,CASSIDSYEQYF
-,TRBV25-1,TRBD2,TRBJ2-7,TGTGCCAGCAGTCTGGCCGGAGGGAGGGCCATCGACGAGCAGTACTTC,CASSLAGGRAIDEQYF
-,TRBV5-1,TRBD2,TRBJ2-3,TGCGCCAGCAGCTTATTAGCGGGGGGTTTCACAGATACGCAGTATTTT,CASSLLAGGFTDTQYF
-,TRBV7-9,-,TRBJ2-7,TGTGCCAGCAGCTTTAGAGATCTTGCGGAAGAGCAGTACTTC,CASSFRDLAEEQYF
-,TRBV4-2,TRBD1,TRBJ1-3,TGTGCCAGCAGCCAATTGCCCCAGGGGGCCTCTGGAAACACCATATATTTT,CASSQLPQGASGNTIYF
many,TRBV5-1,-,TRBJ1-1,TGCGCCAGCAGAATAGACACTGAAGCTTTCTTT,CASRIDTEAFF
-,TRBV7-9,TRBD2,TRBJ2-1,TGTGCCAGCGGCCAGCGGGAGTACAATGAGCAGTTCTTC,CASGQREYNEQFF
-,TRBV4-2,TRBD2,TRBJ2-7,TGTGCCAGCAGCTTAGCGGGAGTTCGCTACGAGCAGTACTTC,CASSLAGVRYEQYF
-,TRBV7-8,-,TRBJ2-7,TGTGCCAGCAGCAGCCGCGGCCGAGAGCAGTACTTC,CASSSRGREQYF
-,TRBV12-3/TRBV12-4,-,TRBJ1-2,TGTGCCAGCACCCTAGGGGGGGGGAACTATGGCTACACCTTC,CASTLGGGNYGYTF
-,TRBV20-1,TRBD1,TRBJ2-5,TGCAGTGTTAGCCGGACAGGAAAAGAGACCCAGTACTTC,CSVSRTGKETQYF
-,TRBV5-1,TRBD2,TRBJ2-1,TGCGCCAGCAGCTTGACTCGAGGACTAGCGACAAACAATGAGCAGTTCTTC,CASSLTRGLATNNEQFF
few,TRBV20-1,TRBD1,TRBJ1-1,TGCAGTGCTAGACTCCGGACAGGAATGAACACTGAAGCTTTCTTT,CSARLRTGMNTEAFF
once,TRBV5-8,TRBD1,TRBJ1-3,TGTGCCAGCAGCCTGACAGGGGGTTCCTCTGGAAACACCATATATTTT,CASSLTGGSSGNTIYF
-,TRBV29-1,-,TRBJ2-2,TGCAGCGTTCCTTTGGAGACCGGGGAGCTGTTTTTT,CSVPLETGELFF
-,TRBV15,TRBD2,TRBJ2-3,TGTGCCACCAGCAGGGGACTAGCGGGGGCCACAGATACGCAGTATTTT,CATSRGLAGATDTQYF
-,TRBV20-1,-,TRBJ2-1,TGCAGTGCTAGAGCCGGCAGTAGCTCCTACAATGAGCAGTTCTTC,CSARAGSSSYNEQFF
-,TRBV5-1,-,TRBJ1-2,TGTGCCAGCAGCGTAGTGGGAGTTCGAGACTATGGCTACACCTTC,CASSVVGVRDYGYTF
-,TRBV10-3,-,TRBJ2-1,TGTGCCATCAGTGAGTTGGACTTCAGCTCCTACAATGAGCAGTTCTTC,CAISELDFSSYNEQFF
once,TRBV24-1,-,TRBJ2-5,TGTGCCACCGGGAGCGCCTCGACCCAGTACTTC,CATGSASTQYF
-,TRBV5-4,TRBD2,TRBJ2-5,TGTGCCAGCAGCGTTAGCGGGGGATTAGAGACCCAGTACTTC,CASSVSGGLETQYF
-,TRBV19,-,TRBJ1-2,TGTGCCAGTACCGCCGGACAGATTCACTATGGCTACACCTTC,CASTAGQIHYGYTF